This T cell receptor (beta chain) was found in a study of blood T cell repertoires in COVID-19. Study at large: Acute and convalescent COVID-19 specimens originated in the United States, Italy and Spain. Sources were T cells, B-cell-depleted T cells, or PBMCs; the material itself was cDNA or gDNA.

CDR3 length: 13 amino acids. Deletions cut 6 bases from V and 1 base from J, with 7 bases between. Germline CDR1 SGHRS, CDR2 YFSETQ. Under the authors' procedure: Amplification of reference gene primers was used by the study to estimate nucleated cell counts. Assay: immunoSEQ multiplex PCR; the TCRdb copy retains only in-frame clones and omits some. Clone size and V and J calls were adopted from that table, with D and trimming inferred from the DNA. The sample has roughly 100,000 clones; 87% are singletons. The table lists this clone with a few counts. The sequencing input was peripheral blood. This sequence joins TRBV5-1 and TRBJ2-2; D not resolved. The sequence came from a man aged 50 to 60 with acute or convalescent COVID-19. The CDR3 region has the DNA TGCGCCAGCACCCCTCGGAACACCGGGGAGCTGTTTTTT. Its translation is CASTPRNTGELFF.